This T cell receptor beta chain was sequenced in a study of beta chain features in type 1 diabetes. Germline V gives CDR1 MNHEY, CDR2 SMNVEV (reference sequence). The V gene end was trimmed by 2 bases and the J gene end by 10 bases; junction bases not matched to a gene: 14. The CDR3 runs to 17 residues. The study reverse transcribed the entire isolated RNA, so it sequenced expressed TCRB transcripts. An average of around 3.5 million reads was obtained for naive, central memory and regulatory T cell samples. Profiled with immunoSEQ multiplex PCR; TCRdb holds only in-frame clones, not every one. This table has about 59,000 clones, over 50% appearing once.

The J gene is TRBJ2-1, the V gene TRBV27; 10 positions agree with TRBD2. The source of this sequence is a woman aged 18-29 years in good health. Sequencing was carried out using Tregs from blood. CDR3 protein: CASSLAPRSGGAREQFF. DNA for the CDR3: TGTGCCAGCAGTTTAGCCCCTCGCAGCGGGGGGGCTAGGGAGCAGTTCTTC.